This entry describes one TCR beta chain. What it binds is not known. CDR1 WSHSY and CDR2 SAAADI come from the germline V gene. The CDR3 length is 16 residues. Trimming removed 3 bases at V and 2 bases at J, with 13 bases between. The sample originates from a study of T cell responses to AZD1222 COVID-19 vaccine. Study information: Second-dose timings of about 4 or about 12 weeks were pooled.

General observations from the study: Donors were largely white British and mainly female; clonal diversity was possibly underestimated.

TCRdb keeps only in-frame clones here, not all; method: immunoSEQ multiplex PCR. This repertoire shows 100,000 or so clones, roughly 84% found once; its top ten account for over 15%. The sequenced sample was peripheral blood, obtained on day 0 of AZD1222 vaccination. The chain carries TRBV10-2 and TRBJ1-4; the D is unclear. The sequence was obtained from an adult in good health. CDR3 loop: CASSEVVRVTNEKLFF. DNA of the CDR3: TGCGCCAGCAGTGAAGTTGTTAGGGTGACTAATGAAAAACTGTTTTTT.